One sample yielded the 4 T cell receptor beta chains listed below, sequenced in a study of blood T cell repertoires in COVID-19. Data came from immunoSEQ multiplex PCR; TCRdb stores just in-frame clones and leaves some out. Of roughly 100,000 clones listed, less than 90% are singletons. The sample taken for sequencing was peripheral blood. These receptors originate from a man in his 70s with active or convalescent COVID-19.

The CDR3 loop is CASSMNPGTGGFGYTF. In nucleotides, the CDR3 is TGTGCCAGTAGTATGAATCCCGGGACAGGGGGATTTGGCTACACCTTC. This chain connects TRBV19 to TRBJ1-2; TRBD1 aligns across 11 bases. Germline V gene lookup returns CDR1 LNHDA and CDR2 SQIVND (reference sequence). V was clipped by 3 bases and J by 7 bases; unmatched bases: 10. The CDR3 is made up of 16 amino acids. The full variable domain, with the rest looked up from reference TRBV19 and TRBJ1-2, is DGGITQSPKYLFRKEGQNVTLSCEQNLNHDAMYWYRQDPGQGLRLIYYSQIVNDFQKGDIAEGYSVSREKKESFPLTVTSAQKNPTAFYLCASSMNPGTGGFGYTFGSGTRLTVV.

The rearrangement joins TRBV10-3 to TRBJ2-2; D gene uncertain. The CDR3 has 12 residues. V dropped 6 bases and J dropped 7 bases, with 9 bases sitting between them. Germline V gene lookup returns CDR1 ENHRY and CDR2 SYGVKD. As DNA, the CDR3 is TGTGCCATCAGCCAGACGGGCGGGGAGCTGTTTTTT. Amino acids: CAISQTGGELFF.

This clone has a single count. CDR3 sequence (DNA): TGTGCCACCAGACAGGGTCGGGATCAGCCCCAGCATTTT. As protein: CATRQGRDQPQHF. This rearrangement joins TRBV24-1 to TRBJ1-5, with D possibly TRBD1 on 6 matching bases. The CDR3 has 13 amino acids. The ends were cut back, 7 bases at V and 5 bases at J, with 11 bases in the middle. The germline CDR1 and CDR2 sequences are KGHDR and SFDVKD.

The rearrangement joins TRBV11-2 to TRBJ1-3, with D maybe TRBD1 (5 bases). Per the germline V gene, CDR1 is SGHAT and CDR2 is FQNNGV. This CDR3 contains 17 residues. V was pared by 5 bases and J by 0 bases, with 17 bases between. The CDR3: CASSEIFHRNSGNTIYF. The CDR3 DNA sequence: TGTGCCAGCAGCGAGATTTTTCACAGGAACTCTGGAAACACCATATATTTT. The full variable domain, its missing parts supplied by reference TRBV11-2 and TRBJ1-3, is EAGVAQSPRYKIIEKRQSVAFWCNPISGHATLYWYQQILGQGPKLLIQFQNNGVVDDSQLPKDRFSAERLKGVDSTLKIQPAKLEDSAVYLCASSEIFHRNSGNTIYFGEGSWLTVV.